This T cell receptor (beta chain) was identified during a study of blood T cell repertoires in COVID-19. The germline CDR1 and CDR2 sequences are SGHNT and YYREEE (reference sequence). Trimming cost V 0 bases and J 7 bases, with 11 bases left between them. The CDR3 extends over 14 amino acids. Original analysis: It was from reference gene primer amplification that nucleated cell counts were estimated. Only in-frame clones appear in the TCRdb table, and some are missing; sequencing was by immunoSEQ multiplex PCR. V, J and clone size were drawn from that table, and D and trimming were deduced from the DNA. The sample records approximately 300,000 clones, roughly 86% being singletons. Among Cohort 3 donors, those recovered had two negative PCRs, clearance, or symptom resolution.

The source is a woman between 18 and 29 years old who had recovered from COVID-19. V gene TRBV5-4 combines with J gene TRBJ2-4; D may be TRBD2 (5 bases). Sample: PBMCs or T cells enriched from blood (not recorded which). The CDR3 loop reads CASSLGHRGNIQYF. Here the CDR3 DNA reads TGTGCCAGCAGCTTGGGGCACCGAGGGAACATTCAGTACTTC. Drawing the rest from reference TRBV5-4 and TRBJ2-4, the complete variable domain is ETGVTQSPTHLIKTRGQQVTLRCSSQSGHNTVSWYQQALGQGPQFIFQYYREEENGRGNFPPRFSGLQFPNYSSELNVNALELDDSALYLCASSLGHRGNIQYFGAGTRLSVL.